These 20 T cell receptor beta chains were sequenced from one sample in a study of blood T cell repertoires in COVID-19. Clones were sequenced by immunoSEQ multiplex PCR, and TCRdb holds only the in-frame ones, with some missing. The sample includes over 150,000 clones, more than 85% seen only once; the top ten take 0.95% to 1.3%. The sequencing input was peripheral blood. These TCRs come from a man aged 25-40 years with acute or convalescent COVID-19.

This clone was seen only a few times. This chain connects TRBV15 to TRBJ1-2; D possibly corresponds to TRBD1 (6 bases). The germline V gene encodes CDR1 LNHNV and CDR2 YYDKDF (reference sequence). V lost 0 bases, J lost 1 base, and 15 bases lay in between. This CDR3 has 17 amino acids. The CDR3 DNA follows: TGTGCCACCAGCAGAGATACAGGGACCGCGATTAACTATGGCTACACCTTC. This encodes CATSRDTGTAINYGYTF.

This chain links TRBV7-8 with TRBJ1-5; D uncertain. The length of the CDR3 is 12 residues. V was shortened by 5 bases and J by 3 bases, with 5 bases between the two germline ends. Germline assignment: CDR1 SGHVS and CDR2 FQNEAQ. The CDR3 DNA reads TGTGCCAGCAGCCTCAACAATCAGCCCCAGCATTTT. This encodes CASSLNNQPQHF.

V and J are TRBV5-1 and TRBJ1-6; no clear D gene. The CDR3 contains 16 residues. Germline lookup yields CDR1 SGHRS and CDR2 YFSETQ. Deletions cut 1 base from V and 7 bases from J, with 15 bases between. The CDR3 loop reads CASSLTGIGWNSPLHF. CDR3 coding DNA: TGCGCCAGCAGCTTGACGGGGATCGGTTGGAATTCACCCCTCCACTTT.

The rearrangement uses TRBV10-3 and TRBJ1-4; the match to TRBD1 covers 10 bases. This CDR3 region has 13 residues. Germline-derived CDR1 and CDR2 are ENHRY and SYGVKD. V lost 10 bases, J lost 6 bases, and 5 bases stayed unmatched. In DNA form, the CDR3 reads TGTGCCAGCAGCGGGACAGGGGATGAAAAACTGTTTTTT. Translating it yields CASSGTGDEKLFF.

V usage is TRBV30 and J usage is TRBJ2-7; D might be TRBD1 (6 bases). Trimming took 2 bases from V and 5 from J, leaving 16 bases between them. Per the germline V gene, CDR1 is GTSNPN and CDR2 is SVGIG (reference sequence). The CDR3 sequence is 14 residues long. The CDR3 is CAWSRGQSADEQYF. The CDR3 nucleotides read TGTGCCTGGAGTCGAGGACAGTCCGCGGACGAGCAGTACTTC.

The genes are TRBV6-5 and TRBJ1-2, with a tentative D call TRBD1 (6 bases). This CDR3 comprises 14 residues. V lost 2 bases, J lost 2 bases, and 9 bases lay in between. From germline, CDR1 is MNHEY and CDR2 SVGAGI. CDR3 residues: CASSYGGQNYGYTF. DNA for the CDR3: TGTGCCAGCAGTTACGGGGGACAAAACTATGGCTACACCTTC.

The chain combines TRBV9 with TRBJ2-7, with 7 bases identical to TRBD2. The CDR3 totals 16 residues. Germline-derived CDR1 and CDR2 are SGDLS and YYNGEE. V was pared by 4 bases and J by 4 bases, with 14 bases of the junction left unmatched. CDR3 sequence (DNA): TGTGCCAGCAGCCACCCGGGTTGCGGGGGTTGGTACGAGCAGTACTTC. Its protein is CASSHPGCGGWYEQYF.

This chain joins TRBV6-1 and TRBJ2-7; 9 bases align to TRBD2. V lost 4 bases to trimming and J lost 1 base; unmatched junction nucleotides: 11. The CDR3 loop spans 17 amino acids. Germline loops: CDR1 MNHNS, CDR2 SASEGT. The CDR3 DNA is TGTGCCAGCAGTGCCTCATCACTAGCGGGTTATTCCTACGAGCAGTACTTC. Translation gives CASSASSLAGYSYEQYF.

This chain uses TRBV5-1 with TRBJ1-2, with 7 bases fitting TRBD1. The CDR3 is 14 amino acids. V lost 2 bases, J lost 4 bases, and 5 bases stayed unmatched. Germline lookup yields CDR1 SGHRS and CDR2 YFSETQ. Written as DNA, the CDR3 is TGCGCCAGCAGCTTATCAGGGGGAATCTATGGCTACACCTTC. It specifies CASSLSGGIYGYTF. Full variable domain (outside the CDR3, taken from reference TRBV5-1 and TRBJ1-2): KAGVTQTPRYLIKTRGQQVTLSCSPISGHRSVSWYQQTPGQGLQFLFEYFSETQRNKGNFPGRFSGRQFSNSRSEMNVSTLELGDSALYLCASSLSGGIYGYTFGSGTRLTVV.

The chain recombines TRBV5-4 with TRBJ1-2; D is ambiguous. The V and J ends lost 1 base and 4 bases respectively, with 5 bases between them. CDR3 length: 12 amino acids. Germline CDR1 and CDR2: SGHNT and YYREEE (reference sequence). In nucleotides, the CDR3 is TGTGCCAGCAGCTTGATCGGCTATGGCTACACCTTC. Its protein is CASSLIGYGYTF.

The chain carries TRBV30 and TRBJ1-4; 7 bases are shared with TRBD1. The CDR3 is 13 amino acids. The V gene's germline CDR1 is GTSNPN and CDR2 SVGIG (reference sequence). The J segment lost 8 bases and the V segment lost 1 base, leaving 4 bases of the junction unmatched. DNA for the CDR3: TGTGCCTGGAGTGACAGGGGAAGAGAAAAACTGTTTTTT. Amino acids: CAWSDRGREKLFF. Full variable domain (rest looked up from reference TRBV30 and TRBJ1-4): SQTIHQWPATLVQPVGSPLSLECTVEGTSNPNLYWYRQAAGRGLQLLFYSVGIGQISSEVPQNLSASRPQDRQFILSSKKLLLSDSGFYLCAWSDRGREKLFFGSGTQLSVL.

This rearrangement joins TRBV28 to TRBJ1-2, with D possibly being TRBD1 (6 bases). The CDR3 has 12 residues. Germline CDR1 is MDHEN and CDR2 is SYDVKM. V lost 6 bases and J lost 8, with 13 bases in between. The CDR3 spells CASSARGRGYTF. The CDR3 DNA reads TGTGCCAGCAGCGCCAGGGGACGCGGCTACACCTTC.

The chain employs TRBV7-3 and TRBJ2-3, with 10 bases aligning to TRBD2. The J segment lost 6 bases and the V segment lost 3 bases, leaving 0 bases of the junction unmatched. The CDR3 sequence is 13 residues long. CDR1 is SGHTA and CDR2 is FQGTGA in the germline V gene. The CDR3 nucleotides are TGTGCCAGCAGCTTGACTAGCGGGGATACGCAGTATTTT. This translates into CASSLTSGDTQYF.

This rearrangement joins TRBV6-1 to TRBJ2-3; 7 bases are shared with TRBD1. This CDR3 has 15 amino acids. With V trimmed by 3 bases and J by 6 bases, 9 bases remained unmatched. Germline-derived CDR1 and CDR2 are MNHNS and SASEGT. CDR3 sequence: CASSDFDRVYDTQYF. The CDR3 DNA sequence: TGTGCCAGCAGTGATTTCGACAGGGTGTACGATACGCAGTATTTT.

J is TRBJ1-2 and V is TRBV28, with 8 bases matching TRBD1. Trimming cost V 6 bases and J 6 bases; bases outside gene matches: 9. Germline V gives CDR1 MDHEN, CDR2 SYDVKM. There are 14 residues in the CDR3. Here the CDR3 DNA reads TGTGCCAGCAGCTTAACGACAGGGGCAAATGGCTACACCTTC. This translates into CASSLTTGANGYTF.

The rearrangement uses TRBV10-3 and TRBJ2-7, with 7 bases fitting TRBD1. V gave up 5 bases and J gave up 7 bases; unmatched junction bases: 8. In germline, CDR1 is ENHRY, CDR2 SYGVKD. This CDR3 comprises 13 residues. Here the CDR3 DNA reads TGTGCCATCAGTTTCAGGGGGTCGGGAGAGCAGTACTTC. Protein sequence: CAISFRGSGEQYF.

CDR3 in DNA: TGTGCCAGCAGCAGACAAGCCTTCGGGATAAACACCGGGGAGCTGTTTTTT. Translated, it gives CASSRQAFGINTGELFF. J is TRBJ2-2 and V is TRBV7-9, with a weak D call TRBD2 (5 bases). Germline loops: CDR1 SEHNR, CDR2 FQNEAQ (reference sequence). The length of the CDR3 is 17 residues. V dropped 5 bases and J dropped 2 bases, with 18 bases sitting between them. Full variable domain (remainder filled in from reference TRBV7-9 and TRBJ2-2): DTGVSQNPRHKITKRGQNVTFRCDPISEHNRLYWYRQTLGQGPEFLTYFQNEAQLEKSRLLSDRFSAERPKGSFSTLEIQRTEQGDSAMYLCASSRQAFGINTGELFFGEGSRLTVL.

The V and J genes are TRBV28 and TRBJ2-5; 9 bases match TRBD2. Trimming at V came to 6 bases and at J to 4 bases, leaving 3 bases not matched to a gene. This CDR3 has 13 residues. The germline V gene has CDR1 MDHEN and CDR2 SYDVKM. CDR3 sequence: CASRISGGETQYF. CDR3 DNA sequence: TGTGCCAGCAGAATTAGCGGGGGAGAGACCCAGTACTTC. Full variable domain (rest looked up from reference TRBV28 and TRBJ2-5): DVKVTQSSRYLVKRTGEKVFLECVQDMDHENMFWYRQDPGLGLRLIYFSYDVKMKEKGDIPEGYSVSREKKERFSLILESASTNQTSMYLCASRISGGETQYFGPGTRLLVL.

V gene TRBV6-4 combines with J gene TRBJ1-1; D possibly corresponds to TRBD1 (5 bases). CDR3 length equals 13 residues. Germline V gene sequence: CDR1 MRHNA, CDR2 SNTAGT. Trimming removed 4 bases at V and 11 bases at J, with 17 bases between. CDR3 sequence (DNA): TGTGCCAGCAGTGCTGAGTGGCGGGGGAGTGCTTTCTTT. It specifies CASSAEWRGSAFF.

The V call is TRBV9, the J call TRBJ1-1; 8 bases are shared with TRBD1. Germline CDR1 is SGDLS and CDR2 is YYNGEE. The V gene end was trimmed by 4 bases and the J gene end by 4 bases; junction bases not matched to a gene: 6. This CDR3 has 14 residues. CDR3 nucleotide sequence: TGTGCCAGCAGCAACAGGGGGAGGGGCACTGAAGCTTTCTTT. This encodes CASSNRGRGTEAFF.